The 7 T cell receptor beta chains listed next were all sequenced from one sample in a study of blood T cell repertoires in COVID-19. The data were produced by immunoSEQ multiplex PCR, yet TCRdb's version contains in-frame clones alone and is incomplete. The table shows around 87,000 clones, with around 90% occurring only once. The sample taken for sequencing was peripheral blood. The source is a human donor with active COVID-19. The donor label of this sample is uncertain.

The chain links TRBV9 to TRBJ2-2; 7 bases map to TRBD1. Germline values: CDR1 SGDLS, CDR2 YYNGEE. Trimming at V came to 3 bases and at J to 1 base, leaving 3 bases not matched to a gene. The CDR3 spans 15 residues. The CDR3 here is CASSAWDRNTGELFF. CDR3 DNA sequence: TGTGCCAGCAGCGCATGGGACAGGAACACCGGGGAGCTGTTTTTT.

The chain is built from TRBV11-2 and TRBJ2-4; 11 bases match TRBD2. Losses at the gene ends were 5 bases for V and 0 bases for J; bases not matched to a gene: 9. This CDR3 region has 18 residues. Germline V CDR1 and CDR2: SGHAT, FQNNGV. The CDR3 DNA is TGTGCCAGCAGCCTCTTGACTAGCGGGATACTAGCCAAAAACATTCAGTACTTC. This codes for CASSLLTSGILAKNIQYF. Based on the CDR3 plus reference TRBV11-2 and TRBJ2-4, the full variable domain is EAGVAQSPRYKIIEKRQSVAFWCNPISGHATLYWYQQILGQGPKLLIQFQNNGVVDDSQLPKDRFSAERLKGVDSTLKIQPAKLEDSAVYLCASSLLTSGILAKNIQYFGAGTRLSVL.

This rearrangement joins TRBV4-3 to TRBJ1-1; D remains unclear. V dropped 5 bases and J dropped 1 base, with 11 bases sitting between them. The CDR3 spans 14 residues. Germline loops: CDR1 LGHNA, CDR2 YSLEER. CDR3 sequence (DNA): TGCGCCAGCAGCTATGACTTACCGAACACTGAAGCTTTCTTT. Amino acids: CASSYDLPNTEAFF.

V usage is TRBV3-1 (or the pseudogene TRBV3-2) and J usage is TRBJ1-5, with a weak D call TRBD1 (6 bases). V lost 4 bases, J lost 7 bases, and 11 bases lay in between. This CDR3 comprises 13 residues. The germline V gene has CDR1 LGHDT and CDR2 YNNKEL (reference sequence). CDR3 protein: CASSPGVNQPQHF. CDR3 sequence (DNA): TGTGCCAGCAGCCCAGGGGTAAACCAGCCCCAGCATTTT.

CDR3 amino acids: CASSQDGTGAIGTNEKLFF. Here the CDR3 DNA reads TGCGCCAGCAGCCAAGACGGCACAGGGGCGATTGGAACTAATGAAAAACTGTTTTTT. V and J are TRBV4-3 and TRBJ1-4; 7 bases line up with TRBD1. In germline, CDR1 is LGHNA, CDR2 YSLEER. This CDR3 region has 19 residues. Trimming removed 0 bases from V and 1 base from J; junction bases left unmatched: 11.

There are a few counts of this clone. The chain carries TRBV2 and TRBJ1-5; D is uncertain. V was trimmed by 4 bases and J by 6 bases, leaving 10 bases between them. Germline assignment: CDR1 SNHLY and CDR2 FYNNEI. The CDR3 consists of 13 residues. CDR3 residues: CASSVSEGQPQHF. Written as DNA, the CDR3 is TGTGCCAGCAGTGTTTCAGAGGGTCAGCCCCAGCATTTT.

The chain employs TRBV12-3 or TRBV12-4 and TRBJ1-2, with D tentatively TRBD1 (6 bases). The CDR3 consists of 13 residues. The V gene lost 3 bases and the J gene lost 2 bases, with 7 bases spanning the gap. CDR3: CASSFRGNYGYTF. In DNA, the CDR3 is TGTGCCAGCAGTTTTAGGGGGAACTATGGCTACACCTTC.